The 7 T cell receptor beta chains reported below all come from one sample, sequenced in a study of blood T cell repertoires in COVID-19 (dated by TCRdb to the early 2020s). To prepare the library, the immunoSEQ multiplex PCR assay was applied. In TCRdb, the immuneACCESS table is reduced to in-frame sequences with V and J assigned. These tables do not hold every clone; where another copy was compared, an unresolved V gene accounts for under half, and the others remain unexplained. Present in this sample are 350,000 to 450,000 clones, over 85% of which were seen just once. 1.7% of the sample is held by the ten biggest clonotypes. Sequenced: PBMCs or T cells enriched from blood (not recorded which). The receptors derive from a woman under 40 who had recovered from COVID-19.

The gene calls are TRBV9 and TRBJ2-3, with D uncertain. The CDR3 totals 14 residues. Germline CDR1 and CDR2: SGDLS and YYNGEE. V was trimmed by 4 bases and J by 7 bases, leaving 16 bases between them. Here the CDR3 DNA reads TGTGCCAGCAGCCCTCCCGGTCAAACGTATACGCAGTATTTT. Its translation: CASSPPGQTYTQYF. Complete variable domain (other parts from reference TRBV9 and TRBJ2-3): DSGVTQTPKHLITATGQRVTLRCSPRSGDLSVYWYQQSLDQGLQFLIQYYNGEERAKGNILERFSAQQFPDLHSELNLSSLELGDSALYFCASSPPGQTYTQYFGPGTRLTVL.

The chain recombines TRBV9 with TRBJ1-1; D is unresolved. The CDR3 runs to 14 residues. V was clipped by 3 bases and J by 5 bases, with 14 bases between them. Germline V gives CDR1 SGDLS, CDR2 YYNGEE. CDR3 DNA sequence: TGTGCCAGCAGCGCCCACGAGGTAGGAACTGAAGCTTTCTTT. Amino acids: CASSAHEVGTEAFF.

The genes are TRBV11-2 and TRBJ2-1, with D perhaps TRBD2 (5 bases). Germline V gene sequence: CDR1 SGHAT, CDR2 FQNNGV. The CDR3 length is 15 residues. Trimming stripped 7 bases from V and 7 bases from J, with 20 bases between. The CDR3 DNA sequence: TGTGCCAGCACCAATTACATGCTAGCTAGGAATGAGCAGTTCTTC. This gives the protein CASTNYMLARNEQFF.

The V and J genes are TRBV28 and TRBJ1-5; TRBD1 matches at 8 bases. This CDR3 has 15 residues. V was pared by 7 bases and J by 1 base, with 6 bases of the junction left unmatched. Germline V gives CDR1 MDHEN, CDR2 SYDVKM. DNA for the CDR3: TGTGCCAGCACCGCCTACAGGGGGAGCAATCAGCCCCAGCATTTT. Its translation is CASTAYRGSNQPQHF.

The CDR3 reads CAWSTGRAEQYF. The DNA for the CDR3 is TGTGCCTGGAGCACGGGCAGGGCGGAGCAGTACTTC. This sequence joins TRBV30 and TRBJ2-7; weak D call: TRBD1 (5 bases). Between the trimmed V and J ends, which lost 3 bases and 7 bases, there was a span of 13 bases. The germline V gene has CDR1 GTSNPN and CDR2 SVGIG (reference sequence). This CDR3 spans 12 amino acids.

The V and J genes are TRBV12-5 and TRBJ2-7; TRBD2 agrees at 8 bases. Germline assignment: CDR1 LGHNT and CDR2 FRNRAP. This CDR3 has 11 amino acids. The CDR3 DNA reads TGTGCTAGTGGTCCGGGACTAGTAAGCCAGGTC. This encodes CASGPGLVSQV.

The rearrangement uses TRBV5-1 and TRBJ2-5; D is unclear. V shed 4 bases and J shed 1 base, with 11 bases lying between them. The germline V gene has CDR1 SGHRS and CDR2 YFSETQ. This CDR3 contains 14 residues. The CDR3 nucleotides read TGCGCCAGCAGCCCAGGTCTCCCCCAAGAGACCCAGTACTTC. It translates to CASSPGLPQETQYF.